This TCR beta chain was obtained from a study of Graves' ophthalmopathy and Graves' hyperthyroidism. TCR beta CDR3 amplification used RNA transcripts. A first-round RT-PCR used HTBI primers, followed by a second-round multiplex PCR. TCRdb reanalysed the multiplex PCR reads using MiXCR and keeps one entry per CDR3 protein. This table holds under 350,000 distinct CDR3 sequences, about 17% found once. Trimming took 4 bases from V and 7 from J, leaving 13 bases between them. From germline, CDR1 is MDHEN and CDR2 SYDVKM. This CDR3 is built from 13 residues. Clinical symptoms, serum thyroxine, TRAb, thyroid ultrasound and orbital computed tomography formed the basis of diagnosis.

The TCR originated in an adult man with Graves' ophthalmopathy. V and J are TRBV28 and TRBJ1-2, with D unclear. The specimen sequenced was peripheral blood. For the CDR3, the DNA is TGTGCCAGCAGTTCACGCTCGCTCTTTGGCTACACCTTC. Residues: CASSSRSLFGYTF.